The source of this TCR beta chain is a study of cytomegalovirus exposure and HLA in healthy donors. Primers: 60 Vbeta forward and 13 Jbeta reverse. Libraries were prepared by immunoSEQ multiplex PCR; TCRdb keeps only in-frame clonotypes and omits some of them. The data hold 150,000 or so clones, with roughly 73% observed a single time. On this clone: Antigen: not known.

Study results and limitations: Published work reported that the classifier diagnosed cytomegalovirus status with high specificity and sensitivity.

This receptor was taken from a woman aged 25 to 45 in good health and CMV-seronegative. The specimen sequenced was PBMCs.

DNA of the CDR3: TGCGCCAGCAGCTTGGAGCGGATCCTGAACACTGAAGCTTTCTTT. Translation: CASSLERILNTEAFF. J is TRBJ1-1 and V is TRBV5-1, with unresolved D. This CDR3 region has 15 residues. The germline CDR1 and CDR2 sequences are SGHRS and YFSETQ. Trimming left V 0 bases short and J 0 bases short, with 9 bases between.